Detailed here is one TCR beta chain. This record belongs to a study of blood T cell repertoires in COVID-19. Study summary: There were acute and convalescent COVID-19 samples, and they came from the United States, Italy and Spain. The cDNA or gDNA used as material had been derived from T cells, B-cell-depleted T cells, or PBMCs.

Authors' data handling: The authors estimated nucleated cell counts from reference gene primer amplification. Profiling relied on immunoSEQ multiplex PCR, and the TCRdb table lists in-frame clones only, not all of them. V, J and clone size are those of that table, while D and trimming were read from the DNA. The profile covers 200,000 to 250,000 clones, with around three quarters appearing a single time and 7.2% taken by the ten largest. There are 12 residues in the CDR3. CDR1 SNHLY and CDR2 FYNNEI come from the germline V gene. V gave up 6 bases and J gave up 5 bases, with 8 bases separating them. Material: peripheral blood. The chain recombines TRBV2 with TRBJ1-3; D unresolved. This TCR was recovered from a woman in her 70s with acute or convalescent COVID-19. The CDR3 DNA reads TGTGCCAGCAGGGAGAGCCGAAACACCATATATTTT. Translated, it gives CASRESRNTIYF.